The 8 T cell receptor beta chains below all came from one sample that was sequenced in a study of identical twins. MiXCR, applied by TCRdb to the 5' RACE reads, yields one record per CDR3 protein. The sample comprises hundreds of thousands of distinct CDR3 sequences, less than 9.5% of which are singletons, and 6% to 8.5% rests with the top ten. The data were also submitted as part of a second study, on yellow fever vaccine responses in identical twins.

The material sequenced was CD8+ T cells sorted from blood. The receptors here all came from a woman younger than 35 in good health.

This clonotype was seen ten or more times. The V call is TRBV27, the J call TRBJ2-3, with 9 bases fitting TRBD2. The CDR3 extends over 16 amino acids. CDR1 and CDR2 from the germline V gene are MNHEY and SMNVEV (reference sequence). With 6 bases clipped from V and 4 bases from J, the junction kept 11 bases outside the gene matches. DNA for the CDR3: TGTGCCAGCAGCCGGGGGGCGGGGGGGCTTTCAGATACGCAGTATTTT. Encoded protein: CASSRGAGGLSDTQYF.

This clonotype was detected ten times or more. The chain is built from TRBV5-6 and TRBJ2-2; possibly TRBD1 for D (5 bases). V lost 4 bases to trimming and J lost 4 bases, with 8 bases between them. The germline gives CDR1 SGHDT, CDR2 YYEEEE. CDR3 length equals 13 residues. CDR3 loop: CASSIQGTGELFF. CDR3 sequence (DNA): TGTGCCAGCAGCATCCAGGGCACCGGGGAGCTGTTTTTT.

This chain links TRBV7-9 with TRBJ2-1; 10 bases match TRBD1. Germline lookup yields CDR1 SEHNR and CDR2 FQNEAQ (reference sequence). V lost 5 bases, J lost 3 bases, and 7 bases stayed unmatched. CDR3 length: 16 residues. The CDR3 reads CASSNSGTGDYNEQFF. For the CDR3, the DNA is TGTGCCAGCAGCAATTCCGGGACAGGGGACTACAATGAGCAGTTCTTC.

This rearrangement joins TRBV30 to TRBJ1-2; D is undetermined. The germline V and J ends were trimmed by 4 bases and 6 bases, with 15 bases remaining between them. Germline CDR1 and CDR2: GTSNPN and SVGIG (reference sequence). The CDR3 sequence is 13 residues long. CDR3 DNA: TGTGCCTGGAATTCCCTGACCCCGGATGGCTACACCTTC. It translates to CAWNSLTPDGYTF.

This clonotype was found many times. The chain joins TRBV12-5 to TRBJ2-1; 11 bases are shared with TRBD2. The CDR3 sequence is 16 residues long. Germline CDR1 LGHNT, CDR2 FRNRAP. The junction had 11 bases not matched to a gene; V was cut back by 4 bases and J by 9 bases. The CDR3, as DNA: TGTGCTAGTGGTTCAGGCCTAGCGGGAGGTGGAGTTGAGCAGTTCTTC. This sequence encodes CASGSGLAGGGVEQFF.

This clonotype has only a few counts. The chain combines TRBV7-2 with TRBJ2-2, with D unclear. CDR3 size: 14 residues. Trimming took off 6 bases at V and 7 bases at J, with 15 bases between the two ends. Per germline, CDR1 SGHTA and CDR2 FQGNSA. The chain's CDR3 is CASSPIPYDGELFF. Written as DNA, the CDR3 is TGTGCCAGCAGTCCGATACCTTATGACGGGGAGCTGTTTTTT. The whole variable domain, filled in from reference TRBV7-2 and TRBJ2-2, reads GAGVSQSPSNKVTEKGKDVELRCDPISGHTALYWYRQSLGQGLEFLIYFQGNSAPDKSGLPSDRFSAERTGGSVSTLTIQRTQQEDSAVYLCASSPIPYDGELFFGEGSRLTVL.

This rearrangement joins TRBV12-3 or TRBV12-4 to TRBJ2-1, with D maybe TRBD2 (5 bases). The CDR3 is 17 residues long. V lost 4 bases and J lost 4, with 20 bases in between. Written as DNA, the CDR3 is TGTGCCAGCAGTTCAAGTTCCGCGGTCGGGAAATACAATGAGCAGTTCTTC. Its protein product is CASSSSSAVGKYNEQFF.

This clonotype was counted many times. The V and J genes are TRBV4-3 and TRBJ2-2; TRBD2 aligns across 7 bases. The CDR3 contains 14 residues. V shed 0 bases, J shed 7 bases, and the junction held 2 bases outside the gene matches. Germline CDR1 LGHNA, CDR2 YSLEER. CDR3 DNA: TGCGCCAGCAGCCAAGAGGGGGGGATCGGGGAGCTGTTTTTT. It codes for CASSQEGGIGELFF.